One and the same sample provided the 20 T cell receptor beta chains below, sequenced in a study of T cells after yellow fever vaccination. TCRdb processed the 5' RACE reads anew with MiXCR; each CDR3 protein has one entry. The profile shows some 350,000 distinct CDR3 sequences, 8.7% of them singletons. Specimen: PBMCs, collected on the day of the first yellow fever vaccination. The receptors here all came from a man between 18 and 29 years old who received the YFV17D yellow fever vaccine.

The gene calls are TRBV7-2 and TRBJ2-2, with D perhaps given as TRBD1 or TRBD2 (6 bases each). V shed 5 bases and J shed 7 bases, with 14 bases lying between them. The CDR3 runs to 14 residues. The V gene's germline CDR1 is SGHTA and CDR2 FQGNSA. As DNA, the CDR3 is TGTGCCAGCAGCGCCAGGGGAGGAGGCGGGGAGCTGTTTTTT. It codes for CASSARGGGGELFF.

The gene calls are TRBV7-3 and TRBJ1-2; 11 positions agree with TRBD1. V gave up 6 bases and J gave up 7 bases; unmatched junction bases: 10. Looked up from germline, CDR1 is SGHTA and CDR2 is FQGTGA. The CDR3 sequence is 15 residues long. The CDR3 reads CASSSSGTGGTGYTF. The CDR3 DNA reads TGTGCCAGCAGTTCATCCGGGACAGGGGGAACTGGCTACACCTTC.

The rearrangement links TRBV5-4 to TRBJ2-3; 10 bases align to TRBD1. The CDR3 loop spans 14 amino acids. CDR1 and CDR2 (germline): SGHNT, YYREEE (reference sequence). With 3 bases clipped from V and 11 bases from J, the junction kept 9 bases outside the gene matches. CDR3: CASSSGQGLSGQYF. The CDR3, as DNA: TGTGCCAGCAGCTCGGGACAGGGGCTGAGTGGGCAGTATTTT.

This chain joins TRBV4-3 and TRBJ2-3; the D is unclear. From germline, CDR1 is LGHNA and CDR2 YSLEER. V gave up 1 base and J gave up 4 bases, with 9 bases separating them. The length of the CDR3 is 14 residues. As DNA, the CDR3 is TGCGCCAGCAGCCAAGGACAAAGGTCAGATACGCAGTATTTT. Its protein is CASSQGQRSDTQYF.

The V and J genes are TRBV2 and TRBJ2-3; D is uncertain. Germline V gene sequence: CDR1 SNHLY, CDR2 FYNNEI. V lost 8 bases, J lost 0 bases, and 6 bases lay in between. The CDR3 sequence is 12 residues long. The DNA of the CDR3 is TGTGCCAGCGGTCAAAGCACAGATACGCAGTATTTT. Translating gives CASGQSTDTQYF.

The chain has TRBV5-1 and TRBJ2-3; 8 bases are shared with TRBD2. The junction had 5 bases not matched to a gene; V was cut back by 0 bases and J by 2 bases. Germline V gives CDR1 SGHRS, CDR2 YFSETQ. The length of the CDR3 is 16 residues. CDR3 bases: TGCGCCAGCAGCTTGGCGGGACTAGGAAACACAGATACGCAGTATTTT. Its protein is CASSLAGLGNTDTQYF.

The chain joins TRBV6-2 or TRBV6-3 to TRBJ2-1; D gene unclear. Trimming removed 7 bases from V and 0 bases from J, with 10 bases in between. CDR1 and CDR2 (germline): MNHEY, SVGEGT. The CDR3 runs to 14 residues. The CDR3 sequence: CASTHSDSYNEQFF. In nucleotides, the CDR3 is TGTGCCAGCACTCACTCGGACTCCTACAATGAGCAGTTCTTC.

This clonotype was seen a few times. This chain uses TRBV4-2 with TRBJ2-3, with D possibly TRBD2 on 5 matching bases. Germline CDR1 reads LGHNA; CDR2 reads YNFKEQ. The V end was cut by 4 bases, the J end by 4 bases, with 15 bases between. This CDR3 region has 15 residues. The CDR3 coding sequence is TGTGCCAGCAGCCCCGGAATACGGGAACCAGATACGCAGTATTTT. Translating gives CASSPGIREPDTQYF.

V gene TRBV7-9 combines with J gene TRBJ1-4, with D maybe TRBD1 (6 bases). Germline assignment: CDR1 SEHNR and CDR2 FQNEAQ (reference sequence). The ends were cut back, 4 bases at V and 4 bases at J, with 16 bases in the middle. The CDR3 is 16 residues long. CDR3 nucleotides: TGTGCCAGCAGCTCGATACAGGGATACGGTAATGAAAAACTGTTTTTT. Its translation: CASSSIQGYGNEKLFF.

This chain joins TRBV6-1 and TRBJ1-5; D might be TRBD1 (6 bases). The germline CDR1 and CDR2 sequences are MNHNS and SASEGT. Trimming removed 2 bases at V and 2 bases at J, with 13 bases between. CDR3 size: 16 residues. The CDR3 reads CASSELGGRGNQPQHF. DNA for the CDR3: TGTGCCAGCAGTGAATTGGGGGGCCGGGGCAATCAGCCCCAGCATTTT.

The chain has TRBV18 and TRBJ1-6; D perhaps matches TRBD1 (6 bases). The CDR3 spans 14 residues. V was trimmed by 3 bases and J by 8 bases, leaving 11 bases between them. Germline V gene lookup returns CDR1 KGHSH and CDR2 LQKENI. The CDR3: CASSPSGVDSPLHF. CDR3 DNA: TGTGCCAGCTCACCCTCAGGGGTGGATTCACCCCTCCACTTT.

This clonotype was recorded a few times. The rearrangement joins TRBV28 to TRBJ2-2; 9 bases are shared with TRBD2. The junction had 8 bases not matched to a gene; V was cut back by 3 bases and J by 6 bases. CDR3 length: 16 amino acids. Germline V gene lookup returns CDR1 MDHEN and CDR2 SYDVKM. CDR3 sequence: CASSFRLAASAGELFF. The CDR3 bases are TGTGCCAGCAGTTTCCGACTAGCGGCTTCAGCCGGGGAGCTGTTTTTT.

The chain links TRBV7-2 to TRBJ2-1, with D hard to call. The germline V gene encodes CDR1 SGHTA and CDR2 FQGNSA. The V end was cut by 2 bases, the J end by 2 bases, with 4 bases between. The CDR3 runs 13 residues. CDR3 amino acids: CASSLMTYNEQFF. CDR3 DNA sequence: TGTGCCAGCAGCTTAATGACCTACAATGAGCAGTTCTTC.

The chain uses TRBV6-1 and TRBJ1-1, with D perhaps matching TRBD1 (5 bases). The CDR3 consists of 15 residues. Trimming stripped 6 bases from V and 5 bases from J, with 19 bases between. Germline loops: CDR1 MNHNS, CDR2 SASEGT. The CDR3: CASRVNTGPGTEAFF. The DNA for the CDR3 is TGTGCCAGCAGGGTCAATACGGGACCGGGGACTGAAGCTTTCTTT.

This clonotype was found a few times. The rearrangement links TRBV21-1 to TRBJ1-2; the table names TRBD1, a call not compared with the DNA. TRBV21-1 is a pseudogene. This CDR3 has 15 residues. The CDR3 DNA reads as TGTGCCAGCAGCAAAATGAGGTCAGGGGACTATGGCTACACCTTC. It yields the protein CASSKMRSGDYGYTF.

The table lists this clonotype with many counts. This chain connects TRBV7-2 to TRBJ2-5, with D maybe TRBD1 (5 bases). The ends were cut back, 6 bases at V and 5 bases at J, with 10 bases in the middle. Looked up from germline, CDR1 is SGHTA and CDR2 is FQGNSA. The CDR3 sequence is 12 residues long. The CDR3 region has the DNA TGTGCCAGCAGGGGAAGGGGTGAGACCCAGTACTTC. Protein: CASRGRGETQYF.

This clonotype was seen more than once but under ten times. This chain connects TRBV20-1 to TRBJ1-1; the D gene is possibly TRBD1 (5 bases). V lost 4 bases and J 4 bases, leaving 13 bases between the germline ends. The germline V gene has CDR1 DFQATT and CDR2 SNEGSKA (reference sequence). The CDR3 is 13 residues long. CDR3 nucleotide sequence: TGCAGTGCTAATAACGATGGGGGCACTGAAGCTTTCTTT. Its translation is CSANNDGGTEAFF.

This clonotype occurred a few times. J is TRBJ2-5 and V is TRBV5-4; D is undetermined. The V and J ends lost 3 bases and 5 bases respectively, with 8 bases between them. The CDR3 loop spans 12 amino acids. Per germline, CDR1 SGHNT and CDR2 YYREEE (reference sequence). CDR3 in DNA: TGTGCCAGCAGCTCCCACCTGGAGACCCAGTACTTC. Translation gives CASSSHLETQYF.

This clonotype was seen repeatedly, ten times or more. The J gene is TRBJ2-7, the V gene TRBV12-3 or TRBV12-4; 7 nucleotides align to TRBD2. Unmatched junction bases numbered 4, after V lost 8 bases and J lost 6 bases. This CDR3 is built from 11 residues. The CDR3 region is CASGERGEQYV. The CDR3 DNA reads TGTGCCAGCGGGGAGCGGGGCGAGCAGTACGTC.

This chain joins TRBV6-1 and TRBJ2-6; possibly TRBD2 for D (6 bases). Trimming removed 3 bases from V and 1 base from J, with 7 bases in between. Germline-derived CDR1 and CDR2 are MNHNS and SASEGT. The CDR3 runs 15 residues. The CDR3 nucleotides are TGTGCCAGCAGTGACGCGGGGTCTGGGGCCAACGTCCTGACTTTC. Translation gives CASSDAGSGANVLTF.